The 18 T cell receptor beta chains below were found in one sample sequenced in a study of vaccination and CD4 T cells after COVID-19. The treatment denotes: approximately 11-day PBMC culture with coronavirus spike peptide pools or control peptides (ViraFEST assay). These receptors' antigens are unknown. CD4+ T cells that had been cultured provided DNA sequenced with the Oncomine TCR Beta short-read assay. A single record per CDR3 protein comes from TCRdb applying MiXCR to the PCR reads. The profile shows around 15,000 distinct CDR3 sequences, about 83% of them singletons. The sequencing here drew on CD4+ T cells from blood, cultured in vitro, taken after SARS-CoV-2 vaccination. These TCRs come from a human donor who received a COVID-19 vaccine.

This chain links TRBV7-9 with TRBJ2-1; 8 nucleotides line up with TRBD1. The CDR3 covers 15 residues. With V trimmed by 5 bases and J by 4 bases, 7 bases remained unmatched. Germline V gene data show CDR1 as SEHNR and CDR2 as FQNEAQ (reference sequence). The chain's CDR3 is CASSRWTGLYNEQFF. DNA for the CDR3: TGTGCCAGCAGCCGATGGACAGGGTTGTACAATGAGCAGTTCTTC.

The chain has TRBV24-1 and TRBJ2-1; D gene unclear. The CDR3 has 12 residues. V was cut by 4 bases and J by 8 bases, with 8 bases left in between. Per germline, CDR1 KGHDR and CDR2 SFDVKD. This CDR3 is CATSDTEDEQFF. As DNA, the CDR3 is TGTGCCACCAGTGACACTGAGGATGAGCAGTTCTTC.

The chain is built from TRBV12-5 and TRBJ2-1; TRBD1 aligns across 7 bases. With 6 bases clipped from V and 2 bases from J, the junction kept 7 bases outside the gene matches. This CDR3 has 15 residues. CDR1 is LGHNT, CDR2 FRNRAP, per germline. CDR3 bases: TGTGCTAGTGGACCTACAGGGGCCGCCTACAATGAGCAGTTCTTC. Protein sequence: CASGPTGAAYNEQFF. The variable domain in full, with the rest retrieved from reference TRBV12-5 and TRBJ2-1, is DARVTQTPRHKVTEMGQEVTMRCQPILGHNTVFWYRQTMMQGLELLAYFRNRAPLDDSGMPKDRFSAEMPDATLATLKIQPSEPRDSAVYFCASGPTGAAYNEQFFGPGTRLTVL.

The CDR3 protein is CSVSIPGQGVDYTF. The CDR3 nucleotides are TGCAGCGTCTCAATTCCGGGACAGGGGGTCGACTACACCTTC. This chain links TRBV29-1 with TRBJ1-2; 11 bases align to TRBD1. The CDR3 sequence is 14 residues long. J gave up 10 bases and V 6 bases, and 13 bases lay outside the gene matches. The germline CDR1 and CDR2 sequences are SQVTM and ANQGSEA.

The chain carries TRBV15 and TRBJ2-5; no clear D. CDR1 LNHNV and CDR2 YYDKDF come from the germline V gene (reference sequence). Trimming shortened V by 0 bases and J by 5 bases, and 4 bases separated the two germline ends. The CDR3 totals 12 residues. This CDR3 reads CATSRDPETQYF. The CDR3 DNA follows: TGTGCCACCAGCAGAGATCCGGAGACCCAGTACTTC.

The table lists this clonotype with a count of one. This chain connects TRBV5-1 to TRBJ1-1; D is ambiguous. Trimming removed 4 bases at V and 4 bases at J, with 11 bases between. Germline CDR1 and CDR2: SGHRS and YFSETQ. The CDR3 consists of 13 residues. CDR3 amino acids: CASSPLMGTEAFF. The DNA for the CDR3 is TGCGCCAGCAGCCCCCTCATGGGCACTGAAGCTTTCTTT.

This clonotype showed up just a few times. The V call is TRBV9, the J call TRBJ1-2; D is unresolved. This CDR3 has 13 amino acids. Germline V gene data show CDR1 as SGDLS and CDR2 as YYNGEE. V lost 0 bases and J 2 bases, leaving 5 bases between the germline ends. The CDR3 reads CASSVEDNYGYTF. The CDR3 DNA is TGTGCCAGCAGCGTAGAGGACAACTATGGCTACACCTTC.

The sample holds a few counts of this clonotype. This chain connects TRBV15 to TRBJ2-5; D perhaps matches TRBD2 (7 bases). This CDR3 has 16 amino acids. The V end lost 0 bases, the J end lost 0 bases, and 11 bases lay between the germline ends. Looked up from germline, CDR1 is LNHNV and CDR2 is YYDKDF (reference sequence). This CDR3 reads CATSRDAGDNQETQYF. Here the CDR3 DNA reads TGTGCCACCAGCAGAGACGCGGGGGACAACCAAGAGACCCAGTACTTC.

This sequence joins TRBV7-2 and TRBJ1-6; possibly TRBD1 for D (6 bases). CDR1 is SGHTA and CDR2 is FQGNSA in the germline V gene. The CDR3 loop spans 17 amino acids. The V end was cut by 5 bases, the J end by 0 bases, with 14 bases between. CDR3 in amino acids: CASSPIGGSSYNSPLHF. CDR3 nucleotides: TGTGCCAGCAGCCCAATAGGGGGGAGCTCCTATAATTCACCCCTCCACTTT.

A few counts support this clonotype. This CDR3 reads CASSDQVGTGGNQPQHF. The CDR3 coding sequence is TGTGCCAGCAGTGATCAAGTCGGGACAGGGGGCAATCAGCCCCAGCATTTT. V usage is TRBV6-2 or TRBV6-3 and J usage is TRBJ1-5; 10 bases map to TRBD1. The CDR3 has 17 amino acids. The V segment lost 5 bases and the J segment 2 bases; nucleotides outside the gene matches: 9. CDR1 is MNHEY and CDR2 is SVGEGT in the germline V gene.

The CDR3 sequence: CASSIDLAGGRDEQFF. CDR3 DNA: TGTGCCAGTAGTATAGATTTAGCGGGGGGGCGCGATGAGCAGTTCTTC. The chain combines TRBV19 with TRBJ2-1; 11 nucleotides match TRBD2. The length of the CDR3 is 16 residues. Per germline, CDR1 LNHDA and CDR2 SQIVND (reference sequence). Germline trimming cut 0 bases from V and 8 bases from J; bases unmatched to any gene: 6.

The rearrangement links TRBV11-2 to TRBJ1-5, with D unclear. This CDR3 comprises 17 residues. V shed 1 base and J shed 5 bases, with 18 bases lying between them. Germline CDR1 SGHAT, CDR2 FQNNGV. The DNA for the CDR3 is TGTGCCAGCAGCTTAGGGCCGTGGAGACGAGGTGATCAGCCCCAGCATTTT. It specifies CASSLGPWRRGDQPQHF.

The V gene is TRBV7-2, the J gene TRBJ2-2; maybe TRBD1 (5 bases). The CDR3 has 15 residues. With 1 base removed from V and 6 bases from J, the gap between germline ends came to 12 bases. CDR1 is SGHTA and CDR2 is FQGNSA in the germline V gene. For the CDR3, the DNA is TGTGCCAGCAGCTTAGTCAGGGCCGCCTCCGGGGAGCTGTTTTTT. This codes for CASSLVRAASGELFF.

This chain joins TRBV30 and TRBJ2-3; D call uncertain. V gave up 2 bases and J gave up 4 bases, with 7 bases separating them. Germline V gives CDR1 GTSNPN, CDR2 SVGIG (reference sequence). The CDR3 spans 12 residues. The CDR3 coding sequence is TGTGCCTGGAGTCAAACTGCAGATACGCAGTATTTT. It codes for CAWSQTADTQYF. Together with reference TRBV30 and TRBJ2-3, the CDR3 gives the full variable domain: SQTIHQWPATLVQPVGSPLSLECTVEGTSNPNLYWYRQAAGRGLQLLFYSVGIGQISSEVPQNLSASRPQDRQFILSSKKLLLSDSGFYLCAWSQTADTQYFGPGTRLTVL.

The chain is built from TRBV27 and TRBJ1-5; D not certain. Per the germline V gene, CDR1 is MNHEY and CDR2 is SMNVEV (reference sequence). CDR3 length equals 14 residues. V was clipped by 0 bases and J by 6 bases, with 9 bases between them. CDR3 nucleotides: TGTGCCAGCAGTTTATCGTGGCGGCCTCAGCCCCAGCATTTT. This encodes CASSLSWRPQPQHF.

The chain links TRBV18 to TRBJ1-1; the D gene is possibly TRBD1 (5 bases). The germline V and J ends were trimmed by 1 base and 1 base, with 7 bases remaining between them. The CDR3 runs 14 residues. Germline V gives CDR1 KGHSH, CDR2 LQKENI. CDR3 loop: CASSPQGKNTEAFF. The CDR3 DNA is TGTGCCAGCTCACCACAGGGGAAGAACACTGAAGCTTTCTTT.

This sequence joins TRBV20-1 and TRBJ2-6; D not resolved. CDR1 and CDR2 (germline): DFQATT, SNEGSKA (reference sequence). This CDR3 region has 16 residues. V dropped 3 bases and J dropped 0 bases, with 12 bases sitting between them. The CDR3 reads CSARPADPSGANVLTF. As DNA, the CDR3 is TGCAGTGCTAGGCCCGCTGACCCCTCTGGGGCCAACGTCCTGACTTTC.

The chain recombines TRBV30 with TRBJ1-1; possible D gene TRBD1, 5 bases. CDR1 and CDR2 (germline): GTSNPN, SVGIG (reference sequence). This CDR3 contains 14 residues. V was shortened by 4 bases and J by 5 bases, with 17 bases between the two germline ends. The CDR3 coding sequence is TGTGCCTGGATTGCCGGGACGACAAGGACTGAAGCTTTCTTT. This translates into CAWIAGTTRTEAFF.